This T cell receptor beta chain was sequenced during a study of T cell changes during pregnancy in multiple sclerosis (dated by TCRdb to about 2019). Regarding the complete study: Changes in the T cell repertoire over the course of pregnancy were examined in this study in women with multiple sclerosis.

Library method: the immunoSEQ multiplex PCR assay. This is the immuneACCESS table as TCRdb keeps it, with only in-frame sequences that have V and J called. A part of the clones is gone; compared with another copy, unresolved V genes explain less than half, and the rest is unexplained. The sample data list fewer than 60,000 clones, and around 93% of these were observed just once. Of the sample, about 0.6% is held by the ten largest clones. Measured from the cysteine to the phenylalanine, the CDR3 is 16 residues long. Only the CDR3 region is kept as DNA, spanning 48 bases read in frame from base 1. According to the germline V gene (reference sequence), CDR1 reads GTSNPN and CDR2 reads SVGIG. Unmatched junction bases come to 8, with V trimmed by 1 base and J by 5 bases. This clone was found once. No antigen is known for it. No base quality information exists; no much larger clone differs at one position.

Rearrangement joined TRBV30 to TRBJ2-3, with 11 bases aligning to TRBD2. The receptor's source is a female donor with multiple sclerosis, enrolled in a pregnancy study. The sequences come from CD4+ T cells from peripheral blood mononuclear cells, collected after pregnancy. Here the CDR3 is given as CAWSGSSGGRGDTQYF. Here is the DNA: TGTGCCTGGAGTGGGTCTAGCGGGGGGCGTGGAGATACGCAGTATTTT.